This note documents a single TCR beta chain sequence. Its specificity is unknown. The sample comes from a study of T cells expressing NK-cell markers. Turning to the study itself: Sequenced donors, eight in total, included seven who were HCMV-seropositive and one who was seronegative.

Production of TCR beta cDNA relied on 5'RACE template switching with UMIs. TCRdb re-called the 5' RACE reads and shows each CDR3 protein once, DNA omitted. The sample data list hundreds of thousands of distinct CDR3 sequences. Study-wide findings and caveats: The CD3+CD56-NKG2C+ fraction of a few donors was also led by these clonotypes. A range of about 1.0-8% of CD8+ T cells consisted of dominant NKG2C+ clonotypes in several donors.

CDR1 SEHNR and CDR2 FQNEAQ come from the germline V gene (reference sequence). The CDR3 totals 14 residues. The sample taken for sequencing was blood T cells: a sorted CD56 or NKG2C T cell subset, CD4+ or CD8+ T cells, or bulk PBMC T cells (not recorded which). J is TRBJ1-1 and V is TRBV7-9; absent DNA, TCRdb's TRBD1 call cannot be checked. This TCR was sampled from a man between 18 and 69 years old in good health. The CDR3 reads CASSERGLGTEAFF. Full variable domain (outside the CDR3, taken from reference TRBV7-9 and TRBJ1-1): DTGVSQNPRHKITKRGQNVTFRCDPISEHNRLYWYRQTLGQGPEFLTYFQNEAQLEKSRLLSDRFSAERPKGSFSTLEIQRTEQGDSAMYLCASSERGLGTEAFFGQGTRLTVV.